The 8 T cell receptor beta chains listed next were all sequenced from one sample in a study of CD8+ T cells in alopecia areata. Sequencing used cDNA as its template, made by extracting RNA and reverse transcribing it. Profiled with immunoSEQ multiplex PCR; TCRdb holds only in-frame clones, not every one. The sample has roughly 190,000 clones, roughly three fifths seen once. Treatment denoted: oral pan-JAK inhibitor, 5-10 mg twice daily. The specimen comprised CD4+ T cells sorted from blood, sampled at week 4, from a patient treated with tofacitinib. Receptors were obtained from a human donor with alopecia areata.

The chain has TRBV30 and TRBJ2-1; 10 nucleotides agree with TRBD2. CDR3 length: 12 residues. V dropped 5 bases and J dropped 5; count of bases not matched to a gene: 0. CDR1 and CDR2 (germline): GTSNPN, SVGIG (reference sequence). The CDR3 bases are TGTGCCTGGGGGACTAGCGACAATGAGCAGTTCTTC. Translated, it gives CAWGTSDNEQFF.

V and J are TRBV7-8 and TRBJ2-7; 9 positions match TRBD1. The germline CDR1 and CDR2 sequences are SGHVS and FQNEAQ. The J segment lost 1 base and the V segment lost 0 bases, leaving 4 bases of the junction unmatched. CDR3 size: 16 residues. The CDR3 spells CASSLAGTGRSYEQYF. DNA of the CDR3: TGTGCCAGCAGCTTAGCCGGGACAGGGAGATCCTACGAGCAGTACTTC.

This clone is a singleton in its sample. J is TRBJ1-1 and V is TRBV30, with D unresolved. This CDR3 comprises 12 residues. Germline assignment: CDR1 GTSNPN and CDR2 SVGIG (reference sequence). Trimming left V 5 bases short and J 7 bases short, with 14 bases between. The CDR3 loop reads CAWGILVSEAFF. The CDR3 nucleotides read TGTGCCTGGGGGATCTTGGTGAGTGAAGCTTTCTTT.

This clone was observed a few times. This chain connects TRBV19 to TRBJ2-5; possibly TRBD1 or TRBD2 for D (5 bases each). Germline V gene sequence: CDR1 LNHDA, CDR2 SQIVND (reference sequence). The CDR3 has 13 amino acids. With 7 bases removed from V and 2 bases from J, the gap between germline ends came to 11 bases. CDR3 sequence reads: CASTRDAQETQYF. The CDR3 region has the DNA TGTGCCAGTACTCGGGACGCACAAGAGACCCAGTACTTC.

CDR3 amino acids: CASSHRAGMGNEKLFF. In nucleotides, the CDR3 is TGCGCCAGCAGCCATCGCGCAGGGATGGGGAATGAAAAACTGTTTTTT. The chain carries TRBV4-3 and TRBJ1-4, with a possible D match to TRBD1 (5 bases). Germline CDR1 LGHNA, CDR2 YSLEER. V lost 3 bases, J lost 5 bases, and 16 bases lay in between. The CDR3 covers 16 residues.

The rearrangement links TRBV30 to TRBJ2-1; 11 nucleotides match TRBD2. This CDR3 is built from 15 residues. The ends lost 2 bases at V and 10 bases at J; junction bases unmatched: 10. In germline, CDR1 is GTSNPN, CDR2 SVGIG (reference sequence). DNA of the CDR3: TGTGCCTGGAGTCGATGGGGACTAGCGGTTGGGGAGCAGTTCTTC. This codes for CAWSRWGLAVGEQFF.

The chain uses TRBV30 and TRBJ1-4; D may be TRBD1 (6 bases). The CDR3 has 12 residues. Germline-derived CDR1 and CDR2 are GTSNPN and SVGIG (reference sequence). The CDR3 region has the DNA TGTGCTTATCGGGGGGCGGATGAAAAACTGTTTTTT. Encoded protein: CAYRGADEKLFF.

The chain is built from TRBV7-4 and TRBJ2-5, with a possible D match to TRBD2 (6 bases). The better agreement between TRBJ2-7 and the DNA end casts doubt on the J call. The germline gives CDR1 SGHVT, CDR2 SQSDAQ. This CDR3 contains 16 residues. CDR3 amino acids: CASSLEFPGENYEQYF. The CDR3 DNA sequence: TGTGCCAGCAGCTTAGAATTTCCGGGGGAGAACTACGAGCAGTACTTC.